This T cell receptor (beta chain) originates from a study of radiation and T cells in renal cell carcinoma. TCRdb keeps only in-frame clones here, not all; method: immunoSEQ multiplex PCR. Altogether about 78,000 clones are present, nearly 90% being singletons, with the ten largest covering more than 4.5%. Described time point: blood 4 weeks post-SBRT, at nephrectomy. Treatment specified: 15 Gy SBRT to primary tumor, nephrectomy 4 weeks later. Nephrectomy followed 15 Gy stereotactic body radiation by 4 weeks. Blood was sampled at baseline, 2 weeks and 4 weeks after SBRT. The clonotype was recovered from a woman in her 70s with renal cell carcinoma. This material consisted of blood, taken from a patient whose treatment included radiotherapy and nephrectomy.

CDR3 in amino acids: CASSYGTSTGNYGYTF. The CDR3 DNA reads as TGTGCCAGCAGTTATGGAACCTCGACAGGGAACTATGGCTACACCTTC. The gene calls are TRBV28 and TRBJ1-2, with TRBD1 identical over 7 bases. V shed 4 bases, J shed 2 bases, and the junction held 10 bases outside the gene matches. The length of the CDR3 is 16 residues. CDR1 and CDR2 from the germline V gene are MDHEN and SYDVKM.